This T cell receptor (beta chain) was obtained from a study of CD4 T cells in relation to SARS-CoV-2 and coronaviruses. The study, taken as a whole, reports: No donor gave both pre-pandemic and post-infection samples.

Concerning this clone: Its antigen is undetermined.

Using immunoSEQ multiplex PCR, the repertoire was profiled, and TCRdb retains in-frame clones only, with some absent. This table holds 65,000 or so clones, 94% found once. Before the COVID-19 pandemic, during about 2011-2019, CD4+ T cells were taken from unexposed donors. The specimen was naive CD4+ T cells from PBMCs. The subset was: naive CD4+ T cells isolated by negative enrichment. This TCR came from a human donor in good health.

The CDR3 region is CASSFTGDTGELFF. The CDR3 coding sequence is TGCGCCAGCAGCTTTACAGGGGACACCGGGGAGCTGTTTTTT. The chain combines TRBV5-1 with TRBJ2-2; 7 bases are shared with TRBD1. CDR1 SGHRS and CDR2 YFSETQ come from the germline V gene. The CDR3 has 14 residues. Unmatched junction bases numbered 1, after V lost 2 bases and J lost 3 bases. The full variable domain, its missing parts supplied by reference TRBV5-1 and TRBJ2-2, is KAGVTQTPRYLIKTRGQQVTLSCSPISGHRSVSWYQQTPGQGLQFLFEYFSETQRNKGNFPGRFSGRQFSNSRSEMNVSTLELGDSALYLCASSFTGDTGELFFGEGSRLTVL.